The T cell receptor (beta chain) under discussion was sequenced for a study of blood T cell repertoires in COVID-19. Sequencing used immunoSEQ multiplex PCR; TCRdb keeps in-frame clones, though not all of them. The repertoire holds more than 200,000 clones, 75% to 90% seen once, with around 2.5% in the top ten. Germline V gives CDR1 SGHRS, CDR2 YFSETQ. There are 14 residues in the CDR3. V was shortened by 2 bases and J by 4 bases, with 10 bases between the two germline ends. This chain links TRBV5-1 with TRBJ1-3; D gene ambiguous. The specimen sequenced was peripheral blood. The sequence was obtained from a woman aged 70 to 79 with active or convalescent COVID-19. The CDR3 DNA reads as TGCGCCAGCAGCTTAGGCCAGGAAGGAAACACCATATATTTT. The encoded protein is CASSLGQEGNTIYF.